Listed below are T cell receptor beta chains from one sample, sequenced in a study of blood T cell repertoires in COVID-19. The method was immunoSEQ multiplex PCR; TCRdb's version includes in-frame clones alone and lacks a portion of them. This repertoire shows under 200,000 clones, roughly 84% found once; its top ten account for 5.5% to 7%. The sequencing input was peripheral blood. The source is a middle-aged man with active or convalescent COVID-19. Each CDR3 is given with its conserved first and last residue. The D gene is left open where the match is weak.

j_call v_call d_call cdr3_aa
TRBJ2-2 TRBV7-2 NA CASSFRLTDYSTSGELFF
TRBJ1-3 TRBV11-3 NA CASSLGGVFSVTSGNTIYF
TRBJ1-2 TRBV30 NA CAWSVSGGDYGYTF
TRBJ1-1 TRBV7-9 NA CASSSQGHGNTEAFF
TRBJ1-4 TRBV24-1 NA CATSDPSATNEKLFF
TRBJ1-2 TRBV6-5 NA CASSYEPTGIDGYTF
TRBJ2-7 TRBV28 TRBD2 CASSPSGTRSYEQYF
TRBJ2-1 TRBV19 NA CASSVYYEQFF
TRBJ1-6 TRBV9 TRBD1 CASSPGTGGNSPLHF
TRBJ1-3 TRBV18 NA CASWPYLAGGGNTIYF
TRBJ1-1 TRBV2 TRBD1 CAGQQGVVFAEAFF
TRBJ1-1 TRBV5-6 NA CASSLLNTEAFF
TRBJ1-3 TRBV7-2 TRBD1 CASSLIPGTVSGNTIYF
TRBJ1-2 TRBV3-1/TRBV3-2 NA CASSQVGGGGYTF
TRBJ2-7 TRBV4-2 NA CASSQDMAPGEQYF
TRBJ2-7 TRBV4-3 NA CASSERVGGSEQYF
TRBJ2-3 TRBV4-3 TRBD1 CASSQVGRGLTQYF
TRBJ1-3 TRBV6-5 NA CASSLGVSSGNTIYF
TRBJ2-1 TRBV5-6 NA CASSSATVSYNEQFF
TRBJ2-5 TRBV3-1/TRBV3-2 NA CASSQASSQETQYF
TRBJ2-5 TRBV24-1 NA CATSDLEGGEVETQYF
TRBJ2-7 TRBV6-5 NA CASRTPGTYEQYF
TRBJ1-5 TRBV19 NA CASSIQVHTNQPQHF
TRBJ1-1 TRBV28 NA CASSVEFRAEAFF
TRBJ2-7 TRBV5-1 TRBD1 CASSWRQGAYEQYF
TRBJ2-7 TRBV18 TRBD2 CASSLRPSASGSGEQYF
TRBJ1-1 TRBV29-1 TRBD1 CSVITGGGGTEAFF
TRBJ2-1 TRBV5-1 NA CASSLAVGASYNEQFF
TRBJ1-4 TRBV7-2 TRBD1 CASSSTTGGRGEKLFF
TRBJ2-3 TRBV5-1 TRBD2 CASSSLLAQDTQYF
TRBJ1-6 TRBV7-6 TRBD1 CASSLGQVPNSPLHF
TRBJ1-1 TRBV7-3 NA CASSLSVRGTEAFF
TRBJ1-5 TRBV28 TRBD1 CASSLRGQGNQPQHF
TRBJ2-2 TRBV3-1/TRBV3-2 NA CAANSEPGELFF
TRBJ2-1 TRBV5-1 TRBD1 CASSFRTGSSYNEQFF
TRBJ2-7 TRBV14 TRBD2 CASSSVLAGHYEQYF
TRBJ2-7 TRBV7-9 TRBD2 CASSFSGGGAYEQYF
TRBJ1-1 TRBV20-1 TRBD1 CSATGGTEAFF
TRBJ2-7 TRBV28 NA CASRGGSYEQYF
TRBJ2-1 TRBV12-3/TRBV12-4 TRBD1 CASSWTGAEQFF
TRBJ1-2 TRBV4-3 NA CASSQETDYGYTF
TRBJ2-3 TRBV28 NA CASSAPGAVSTDTQYF
TRBJ2-1 TRBV24-1 TRBD2 CATSRGLAGHNEQFF
TRBJ2-7 TRBV6-5 NA CASNGYEQYF
TRBJ1-3 TRBV18 NA CASSPPSGGVGNTIYF
TRBJ1-5 TRBV9 TRBD1 CASSGTGPNQPQHF
TRBJ2-2 TRBV24-1 NA CATSDLAGVAPNTGELFF
TRBJ1-6 TRBV19 TRBD1 CASNTGDRNSPLHF
TRBJ1-4 TRBV30 NA CAWRLPTIATNEKLFF
TRBJ2-5 TRBV18 TRBD2 CASSGTSGRIQETQYF
TRBJ1-5 TRBV7-9 TRBD1 CASSSGTADFWTDQPQHF